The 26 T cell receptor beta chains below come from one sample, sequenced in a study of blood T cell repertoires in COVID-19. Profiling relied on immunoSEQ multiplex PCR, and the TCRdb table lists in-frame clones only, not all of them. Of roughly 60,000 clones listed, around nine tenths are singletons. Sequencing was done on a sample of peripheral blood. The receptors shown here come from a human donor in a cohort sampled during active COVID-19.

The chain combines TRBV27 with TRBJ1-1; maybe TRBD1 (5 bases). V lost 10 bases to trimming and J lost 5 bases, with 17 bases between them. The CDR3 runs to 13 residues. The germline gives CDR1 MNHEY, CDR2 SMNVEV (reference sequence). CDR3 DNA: TGTGCCAACCACCAGATGGGGGGGACTGAAGCTTTCTTT. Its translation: CANHQMGGTEAFF.

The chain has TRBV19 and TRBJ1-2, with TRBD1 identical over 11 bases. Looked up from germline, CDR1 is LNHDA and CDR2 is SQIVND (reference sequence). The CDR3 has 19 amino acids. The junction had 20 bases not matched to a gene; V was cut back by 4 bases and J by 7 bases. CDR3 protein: CASSTDRGRDGLKSSGYTF. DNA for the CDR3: TGTGCCAGTAGTACGGACAGGGGGCGCGACGGCCTAAAGAGTAGTGGCTACACCTTC.

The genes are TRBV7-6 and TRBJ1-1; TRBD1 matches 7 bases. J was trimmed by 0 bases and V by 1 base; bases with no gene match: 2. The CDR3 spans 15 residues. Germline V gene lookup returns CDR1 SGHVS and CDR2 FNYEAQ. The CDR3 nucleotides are TGTGCCAGCAGCTTAGGACAGGGAATGAACACTGAAGCTTTCTTT. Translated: CASSLGQGMNTEAFF.

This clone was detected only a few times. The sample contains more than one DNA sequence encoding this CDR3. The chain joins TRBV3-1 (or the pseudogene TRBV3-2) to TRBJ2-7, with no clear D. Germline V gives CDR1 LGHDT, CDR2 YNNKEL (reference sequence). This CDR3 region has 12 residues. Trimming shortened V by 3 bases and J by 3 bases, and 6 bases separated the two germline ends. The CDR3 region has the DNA TGTGCCAGCAGCCACCTCAGCTACGAGCAGTACTTC. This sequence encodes CASSHLSYEQYF.

CDR3 nucleotides: TGCGCCAGCAGTCATTGGGCAGGGGAGGGCACTGAAGCTTTCTTT. This encodes CASSHWAGEGTEAFF. This chain uses TRBV23-1 with TRBJ1-1, with D maybe TRBD1 (6 bases). TRBV23-1 is filed as an ORF, its function uncertain. V was pared by 3 bases and J by 4 bases, with 15 bases between. This CDR3 comprises 15 residues.

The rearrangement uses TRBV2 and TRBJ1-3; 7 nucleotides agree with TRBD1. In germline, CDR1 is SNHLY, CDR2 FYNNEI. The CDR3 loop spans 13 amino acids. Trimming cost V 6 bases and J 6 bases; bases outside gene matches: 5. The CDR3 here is CASRGGAVNTIYF. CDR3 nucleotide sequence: TGTGCCAGCAGAGGGGGCGCAGTAAACACCATATATTTT.

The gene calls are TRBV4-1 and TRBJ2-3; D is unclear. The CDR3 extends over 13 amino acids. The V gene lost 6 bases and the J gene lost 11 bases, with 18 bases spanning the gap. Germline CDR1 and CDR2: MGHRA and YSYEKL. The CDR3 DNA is TGCGCCAGCAGACCCTCTCCCCCCCAGGAGCAGTATTTT. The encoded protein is CASRPSPPQEQYF.

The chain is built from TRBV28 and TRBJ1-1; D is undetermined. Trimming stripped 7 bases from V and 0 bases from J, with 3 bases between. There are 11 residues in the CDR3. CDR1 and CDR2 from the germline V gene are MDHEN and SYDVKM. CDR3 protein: CASTMNTEAFF. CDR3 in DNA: TGTGCCAGCACCATGAACACTGAAGCTTTCTTT. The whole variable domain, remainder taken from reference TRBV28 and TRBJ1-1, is DVKVTQSSRYLVKRTGEKVFLECVQDMDHENMFWYRQDPGLGLRLIYFSYDVKMKEKGDIPEGYSVSREKKERFSLILESASTNQTSMYLCASTMNTEAFFGQGTRLTVV.

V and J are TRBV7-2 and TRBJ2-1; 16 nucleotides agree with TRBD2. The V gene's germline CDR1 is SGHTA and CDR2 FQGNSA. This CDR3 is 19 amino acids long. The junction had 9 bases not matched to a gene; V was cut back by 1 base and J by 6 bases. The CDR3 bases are TGTGCCAGCAGCTTAGGCGTTTTCGGGACTAGCGGGAGGGGCAATGAGCAGTTCTTC. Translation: CASSLGVFGTSGRGNEQFF.

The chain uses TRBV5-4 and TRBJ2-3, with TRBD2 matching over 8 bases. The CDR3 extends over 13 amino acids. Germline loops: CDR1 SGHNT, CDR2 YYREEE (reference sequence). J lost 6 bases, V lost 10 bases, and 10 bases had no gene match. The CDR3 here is CASPSGSGDTQYF. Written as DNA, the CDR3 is TGTGCCTCCCCCAGCGGGAGCGGTGATACGCAGTATTTT.

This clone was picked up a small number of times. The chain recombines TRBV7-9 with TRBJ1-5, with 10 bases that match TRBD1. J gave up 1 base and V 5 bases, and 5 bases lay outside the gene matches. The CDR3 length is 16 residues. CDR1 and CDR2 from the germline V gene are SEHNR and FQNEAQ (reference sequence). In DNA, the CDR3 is TGTGCCAGCAGCCCGGGACAGGGGAACAGCAATCAGCCCCAGCATTTT. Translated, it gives CASSPGQGNSNQPQHF.

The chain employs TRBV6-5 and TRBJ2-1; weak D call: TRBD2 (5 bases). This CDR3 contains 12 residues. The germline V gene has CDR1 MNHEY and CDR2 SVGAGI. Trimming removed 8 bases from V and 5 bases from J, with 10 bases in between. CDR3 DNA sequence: TGTGCCAGCGCGGAGCGGAACAATGAGCAGTTCTTC. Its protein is CASAERNNEQFF.

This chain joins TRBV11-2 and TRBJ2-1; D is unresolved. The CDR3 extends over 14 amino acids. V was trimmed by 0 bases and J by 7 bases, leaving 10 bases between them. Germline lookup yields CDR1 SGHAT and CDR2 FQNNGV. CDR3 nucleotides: TGTGCCAGCAGCTTAGAAGCGCGTGTTAATGAGCAGTTCTTC. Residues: CASSLEARVNEQFF.

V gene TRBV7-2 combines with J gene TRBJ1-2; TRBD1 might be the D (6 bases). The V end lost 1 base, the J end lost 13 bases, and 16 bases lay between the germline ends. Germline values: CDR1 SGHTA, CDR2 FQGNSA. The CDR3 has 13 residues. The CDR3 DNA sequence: TGTGCCAGCAGCTTAGTCCGGGACAAGGGTGGCACCTTC. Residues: CASSLVRDKGGTF.

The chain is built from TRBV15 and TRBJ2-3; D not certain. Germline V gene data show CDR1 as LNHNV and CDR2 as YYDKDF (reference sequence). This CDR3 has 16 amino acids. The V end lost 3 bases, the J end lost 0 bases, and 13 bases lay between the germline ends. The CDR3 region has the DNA TGTGCCACCAGCAGGGATCAGGCAGCCAGCACAGATACGCAGTATTTT. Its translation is CATSRDQAASTDTQYF.

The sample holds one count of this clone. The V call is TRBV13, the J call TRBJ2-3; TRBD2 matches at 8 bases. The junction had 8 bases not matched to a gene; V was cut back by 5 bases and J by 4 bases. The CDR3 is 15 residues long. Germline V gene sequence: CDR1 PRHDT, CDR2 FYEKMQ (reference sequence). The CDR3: CASSAGTTSADTQYF. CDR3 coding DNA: TGTGCCAGCAGCGCCGGGACGACTAGCGCAGATACGCAGTATTTT.

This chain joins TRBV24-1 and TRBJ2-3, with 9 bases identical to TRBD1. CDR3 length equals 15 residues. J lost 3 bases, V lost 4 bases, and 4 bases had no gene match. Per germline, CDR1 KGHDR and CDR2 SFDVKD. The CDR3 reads CATSETGGATDTQYF. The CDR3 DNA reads TGTGCCACCAGTGAAACAGGGGGCGCAACAGATACGCAGTATTTT.

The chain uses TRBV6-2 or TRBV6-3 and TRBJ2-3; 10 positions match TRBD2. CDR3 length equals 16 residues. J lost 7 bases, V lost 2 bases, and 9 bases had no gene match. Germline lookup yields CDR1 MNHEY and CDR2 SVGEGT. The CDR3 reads CASSYLPSGSYNTQYF. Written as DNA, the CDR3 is TGTGCCAGCAGTTACCTTCCTAGCGGGAGTTATAATACGCAGTATTTT.

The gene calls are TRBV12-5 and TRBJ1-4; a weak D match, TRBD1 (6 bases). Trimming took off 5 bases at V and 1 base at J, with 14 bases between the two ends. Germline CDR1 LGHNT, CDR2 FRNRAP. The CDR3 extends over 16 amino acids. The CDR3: CASGIGRGLTNEKLFF. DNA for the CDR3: TGTGCTAGTGGTATAGGGCGGGGGCTAACTAATGAAAAACTGTTTTTT.

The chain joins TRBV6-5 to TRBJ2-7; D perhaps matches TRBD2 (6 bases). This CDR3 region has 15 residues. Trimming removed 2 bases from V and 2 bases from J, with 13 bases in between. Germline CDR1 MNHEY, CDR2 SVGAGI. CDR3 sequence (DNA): TGTGCCAGCAGTTACCTAGTGGGGGAGGCCTACGAGCAGTACTTC. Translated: CASSYLVGEAYEQYF.

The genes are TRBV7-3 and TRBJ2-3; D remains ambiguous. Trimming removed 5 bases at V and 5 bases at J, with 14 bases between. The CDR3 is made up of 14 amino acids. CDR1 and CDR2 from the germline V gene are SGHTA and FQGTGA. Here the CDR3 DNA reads TGTGCCAGCAGCCTCGGATCCTGGAGAGATACGCAGTATTTT. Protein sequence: CASSLGSWRDTQYF.

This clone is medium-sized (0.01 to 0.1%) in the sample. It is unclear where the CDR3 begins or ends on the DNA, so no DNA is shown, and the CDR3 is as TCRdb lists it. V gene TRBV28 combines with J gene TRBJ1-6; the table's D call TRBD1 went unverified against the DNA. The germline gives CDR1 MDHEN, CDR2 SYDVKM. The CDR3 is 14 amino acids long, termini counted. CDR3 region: CASSFFGSNSPLHF.

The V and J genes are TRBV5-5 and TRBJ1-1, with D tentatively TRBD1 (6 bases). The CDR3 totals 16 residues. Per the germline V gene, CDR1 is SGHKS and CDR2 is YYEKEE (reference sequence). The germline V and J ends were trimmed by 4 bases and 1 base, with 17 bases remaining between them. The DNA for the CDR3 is TGTGCCAGCAGCCGAAGCCAGCGGGGGCAGAACACTGAAGCTTTCTTT. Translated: CASSRSQRGQNTEAFF.

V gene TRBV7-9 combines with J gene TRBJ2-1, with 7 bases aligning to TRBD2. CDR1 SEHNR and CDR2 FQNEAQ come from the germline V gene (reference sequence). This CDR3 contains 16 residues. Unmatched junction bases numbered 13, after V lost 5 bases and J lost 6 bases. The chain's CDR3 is CASSPRPVTSINEQFF. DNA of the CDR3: TGTGCCAGCAGCCCAAGACCGGTGACTAGCATCAATGAGCAGTTCTTC.

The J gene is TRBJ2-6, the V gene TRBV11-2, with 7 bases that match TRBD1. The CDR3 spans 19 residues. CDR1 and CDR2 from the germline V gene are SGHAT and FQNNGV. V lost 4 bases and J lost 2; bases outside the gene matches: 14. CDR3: CASSSRQGPLGTGANVLTF. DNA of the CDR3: TGTGCCAGCAGCTCAAGACAGGGCCCCCTAGGGACTGGGGCCAACGTCCTGACTTTC.

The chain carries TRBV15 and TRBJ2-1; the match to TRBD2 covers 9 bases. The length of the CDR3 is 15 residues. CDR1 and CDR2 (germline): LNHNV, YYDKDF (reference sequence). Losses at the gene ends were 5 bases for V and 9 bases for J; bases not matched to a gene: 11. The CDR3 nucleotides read TGTGCCACCAGCCCCCTAAGCGGGGGGCCGAGTGAGCAGTTCTTC. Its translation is CATSPLSGGPSEQFF.